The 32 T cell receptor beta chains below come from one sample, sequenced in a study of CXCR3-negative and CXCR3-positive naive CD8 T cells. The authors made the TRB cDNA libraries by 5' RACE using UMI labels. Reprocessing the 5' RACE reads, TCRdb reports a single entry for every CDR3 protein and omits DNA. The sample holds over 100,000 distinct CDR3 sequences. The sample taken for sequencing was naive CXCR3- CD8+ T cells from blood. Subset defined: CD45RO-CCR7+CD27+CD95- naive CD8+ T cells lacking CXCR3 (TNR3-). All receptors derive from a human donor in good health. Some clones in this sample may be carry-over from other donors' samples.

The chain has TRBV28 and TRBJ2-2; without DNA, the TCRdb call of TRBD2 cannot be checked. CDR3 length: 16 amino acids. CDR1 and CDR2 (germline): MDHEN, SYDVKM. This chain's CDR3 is CASSPPPGAIPGELFF. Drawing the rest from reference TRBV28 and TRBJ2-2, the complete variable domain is DVKVTQSSRYLVKRTGEKVFLECVQDMDHENMFWYRQDPGLGLRLIYFSYDVKMKEKGDIPEGYSVSREKKERFSLILESASTNQTSMYLCASSPPPGAIPGELFFGEGSRLTVL.

This CDR3 reads CASSLRRGLRDEQYF. The chain carries TRBV5-1 and TRBJ2-7; the TCRdb D gene call, TRBD1, has no DNA to confirm it. The CDR3 is made up of 15 amino acids. CDR1 and CDR2 from the germline V gene are SGHRS and YFSETQ. Full variable domain (rest looked up from reference TRBV5-1 and TRBJ2-7): KAGVTQTPRYLIKTRGQQVTLSCSPISGHRSVSWYQQTPGQGLQFLFEYFSETQRNKGNFPGRFSGRQFSNSRSEMNVSTLELGDSALYLCASSLRRGLRDEQYFGPGTRLTVT.

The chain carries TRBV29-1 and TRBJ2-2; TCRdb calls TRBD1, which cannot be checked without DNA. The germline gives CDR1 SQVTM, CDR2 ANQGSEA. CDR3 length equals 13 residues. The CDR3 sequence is CSVAGQGTGELFF.

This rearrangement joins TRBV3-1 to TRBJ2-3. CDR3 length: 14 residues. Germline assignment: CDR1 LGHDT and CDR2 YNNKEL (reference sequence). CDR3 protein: CASSQDPGVDTQYF.

The CDR3: CASSELQGAQYF. V usage is TRBV7-9 and J usage is TRBJ2-5. CDR3 length equals 12 residues. Germline assignment: CDR1 SEHNR and CDR2 FQNEAQ (reference sequence). Filled out from reference TRBV7-9 and TRBJ2-5, the complete variable domain reads DTGVSQNPRHKITKRGQNVTFRCDPISEHNRLYWYRQTLGQGPEFLTYFQNEAQLEKSRLLSDRFSAERPKGSFSTLEIQRTEQGDSAMYLCASSELQGAQYFGPGTRLLVL.

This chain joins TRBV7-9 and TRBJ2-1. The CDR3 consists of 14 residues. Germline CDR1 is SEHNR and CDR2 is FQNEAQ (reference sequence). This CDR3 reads CASSLVSANNEQFF.

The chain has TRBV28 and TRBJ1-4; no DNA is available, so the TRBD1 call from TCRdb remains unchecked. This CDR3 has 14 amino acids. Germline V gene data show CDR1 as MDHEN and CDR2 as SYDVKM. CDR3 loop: CASSPGQGLLRLFF.

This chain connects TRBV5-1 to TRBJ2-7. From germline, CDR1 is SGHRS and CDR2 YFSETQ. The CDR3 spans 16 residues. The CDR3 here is CASSLEVTLGSYEQYF.

The CDR3 sequence is CASSSTSPSGSSYNEQFF. V usage is TRBV11-3 and J usage is TRBJ2-1; TCRdb's D call of TRBD2 is untestable without DNA. The germline V gene encodes CDR1 SGHNT and CDR2 YENEEA. The CDR3 spans 18 residues.

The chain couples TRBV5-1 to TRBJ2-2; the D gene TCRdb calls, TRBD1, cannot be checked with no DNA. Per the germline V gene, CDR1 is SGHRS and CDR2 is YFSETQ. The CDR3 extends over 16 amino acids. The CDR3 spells CASSYPRDRDAGELFF.

The CDR3 loop reads CASSNPLREGAYEQYF. This chain joins TRBV12-3 or TRBV12-4 and TRBJ2-7. There are 16 residues in the CDR3.

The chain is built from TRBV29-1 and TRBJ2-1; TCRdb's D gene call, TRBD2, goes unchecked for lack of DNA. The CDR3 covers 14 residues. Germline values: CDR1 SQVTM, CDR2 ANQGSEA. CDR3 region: CSVGLAGYYNEQFF.

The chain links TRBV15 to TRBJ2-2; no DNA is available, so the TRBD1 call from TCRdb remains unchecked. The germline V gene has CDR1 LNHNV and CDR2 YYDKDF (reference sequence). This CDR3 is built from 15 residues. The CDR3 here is CATSEEGIVTGELFF. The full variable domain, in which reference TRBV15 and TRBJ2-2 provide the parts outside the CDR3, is DAMVIQNPRYQVTQFGKPVTLSCSQTLNHNVMYWYQQKSSQAPKLLFHYYDKDFNNEADTPDNFQSRRPNTSFCFLDIRSPGLGDTAMYLCATSEEGIVTGELFFGEGSRLTVL.

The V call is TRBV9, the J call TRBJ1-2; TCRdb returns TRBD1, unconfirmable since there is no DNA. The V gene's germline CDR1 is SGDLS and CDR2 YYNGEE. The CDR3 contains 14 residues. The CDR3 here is CASSSPGNNYGYTF.

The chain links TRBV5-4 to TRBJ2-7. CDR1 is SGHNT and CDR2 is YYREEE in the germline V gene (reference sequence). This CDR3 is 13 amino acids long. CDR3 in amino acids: CASSLDSFYEQYF.

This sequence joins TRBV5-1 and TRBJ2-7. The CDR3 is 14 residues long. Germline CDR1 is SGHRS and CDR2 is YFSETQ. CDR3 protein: CASSFYGSTYEQYF.

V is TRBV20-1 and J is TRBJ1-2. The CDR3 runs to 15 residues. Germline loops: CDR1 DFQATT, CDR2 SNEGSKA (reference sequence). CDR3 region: CSARDQARGGYGYTF.

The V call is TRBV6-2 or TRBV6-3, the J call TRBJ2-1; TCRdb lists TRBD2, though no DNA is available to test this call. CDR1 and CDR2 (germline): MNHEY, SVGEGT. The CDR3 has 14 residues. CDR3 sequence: CASSRTSGSDEQFF.

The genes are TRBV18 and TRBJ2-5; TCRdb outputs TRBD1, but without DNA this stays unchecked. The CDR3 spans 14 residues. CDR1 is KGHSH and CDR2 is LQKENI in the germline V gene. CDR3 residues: CASSPTGEQETQYF.

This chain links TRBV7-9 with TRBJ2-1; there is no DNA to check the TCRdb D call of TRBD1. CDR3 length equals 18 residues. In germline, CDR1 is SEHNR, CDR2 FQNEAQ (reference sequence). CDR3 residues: CASSLPLGTGGEGNEQFF.

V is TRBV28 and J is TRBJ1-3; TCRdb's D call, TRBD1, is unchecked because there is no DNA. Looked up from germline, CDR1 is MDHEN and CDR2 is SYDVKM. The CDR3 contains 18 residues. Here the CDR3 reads CASSIRQGVRGSWDTIYF. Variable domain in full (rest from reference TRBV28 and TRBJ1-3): DVKVTQSSRYLVKRTGEKVFLECVQDMDHENMFWYRQDPGLGLRLIYFSYDVKMKEKGDIPEGYSVSREKKERFSLILESASTNQTSMYLCASSIRQGVRGSWDTIYFGEGSWLTVV.

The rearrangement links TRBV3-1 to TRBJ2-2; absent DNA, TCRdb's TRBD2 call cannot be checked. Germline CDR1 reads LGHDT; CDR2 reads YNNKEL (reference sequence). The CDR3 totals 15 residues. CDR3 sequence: CASSPLEGNTGELFF.

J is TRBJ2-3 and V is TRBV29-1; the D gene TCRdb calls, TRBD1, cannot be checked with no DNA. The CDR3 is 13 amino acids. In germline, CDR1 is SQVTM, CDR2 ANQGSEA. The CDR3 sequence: CSALGQNTDTQYF.

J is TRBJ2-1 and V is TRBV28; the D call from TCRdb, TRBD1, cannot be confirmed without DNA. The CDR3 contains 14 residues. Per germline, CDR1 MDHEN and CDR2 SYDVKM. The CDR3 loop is CASTGTGIYNEQFF.

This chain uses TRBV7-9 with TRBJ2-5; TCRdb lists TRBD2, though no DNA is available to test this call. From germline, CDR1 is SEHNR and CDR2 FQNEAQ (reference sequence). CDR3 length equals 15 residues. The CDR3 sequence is CASSFPGGPQETQYF.

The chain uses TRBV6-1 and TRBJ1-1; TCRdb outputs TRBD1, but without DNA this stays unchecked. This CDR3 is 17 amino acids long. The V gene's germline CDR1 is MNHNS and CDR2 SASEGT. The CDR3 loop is CASSEYRVRTGDTEAFF.

CDR3 region: CASSPSTYEQYF. The chain uses TRBV18 and TRBJ2-7. The germline V gene encodes CDR1 KGHSH and CDR2 LQKENI. The CDR3 loop spans 12 amino acids.

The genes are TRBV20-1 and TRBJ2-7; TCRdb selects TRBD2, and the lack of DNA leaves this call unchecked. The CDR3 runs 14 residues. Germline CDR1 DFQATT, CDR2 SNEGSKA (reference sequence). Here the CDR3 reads CSAQSSRLFNEQYF.

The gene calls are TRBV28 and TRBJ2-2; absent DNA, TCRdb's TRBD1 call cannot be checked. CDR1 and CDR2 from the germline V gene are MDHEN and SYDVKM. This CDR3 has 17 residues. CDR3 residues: CASSLLTGGGNTGELFF.

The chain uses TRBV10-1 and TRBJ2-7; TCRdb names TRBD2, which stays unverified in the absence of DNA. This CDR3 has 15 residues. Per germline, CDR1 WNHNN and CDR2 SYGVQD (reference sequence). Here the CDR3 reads CASSRRDYYSYEQYF.

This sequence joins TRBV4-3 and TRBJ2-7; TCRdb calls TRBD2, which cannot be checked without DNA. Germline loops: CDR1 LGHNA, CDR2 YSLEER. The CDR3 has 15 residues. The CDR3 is CASSQANLVPYEQYF.

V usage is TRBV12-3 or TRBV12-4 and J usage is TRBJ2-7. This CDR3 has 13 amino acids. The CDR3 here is CASSPPLGYEQYF.